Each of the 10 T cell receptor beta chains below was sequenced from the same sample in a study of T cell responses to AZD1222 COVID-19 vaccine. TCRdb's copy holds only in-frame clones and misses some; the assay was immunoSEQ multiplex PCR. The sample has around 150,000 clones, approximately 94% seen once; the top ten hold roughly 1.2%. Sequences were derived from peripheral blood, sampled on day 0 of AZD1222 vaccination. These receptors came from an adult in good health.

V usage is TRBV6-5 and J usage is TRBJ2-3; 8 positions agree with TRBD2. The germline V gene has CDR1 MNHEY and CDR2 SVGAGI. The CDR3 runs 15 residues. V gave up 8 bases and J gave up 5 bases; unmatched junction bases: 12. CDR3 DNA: TGTGCCAGCTCAGCCCCGGGACTAGAGGTAGATACGCAGTATTTT. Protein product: CASSAPGLEVDTQYF.

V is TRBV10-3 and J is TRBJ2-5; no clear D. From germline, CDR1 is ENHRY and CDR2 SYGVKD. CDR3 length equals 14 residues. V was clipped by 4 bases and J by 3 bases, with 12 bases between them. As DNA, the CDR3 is TGTGCCATCAGTGTACGTGGATCCGAAGAGACCCAGTACTTC. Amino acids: CAISVRGSEETQYF.

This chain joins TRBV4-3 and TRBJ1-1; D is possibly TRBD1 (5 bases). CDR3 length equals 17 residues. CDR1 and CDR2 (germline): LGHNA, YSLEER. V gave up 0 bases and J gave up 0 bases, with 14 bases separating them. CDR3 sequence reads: CASSQDPRAGMNTEAFF. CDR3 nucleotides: TGCGCCAGCAGCCAAGATCCCAGGGCGGGCATGAACACTGAAGCTTTCTTT.

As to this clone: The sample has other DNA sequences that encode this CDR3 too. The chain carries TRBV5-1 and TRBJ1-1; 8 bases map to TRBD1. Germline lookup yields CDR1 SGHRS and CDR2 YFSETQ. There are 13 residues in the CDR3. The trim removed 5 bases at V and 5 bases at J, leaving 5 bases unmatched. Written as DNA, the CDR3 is TGCGCCAGCAGTCTCACAGGGGGAACTGAAGCTTTCTTT. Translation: CASSLTGGTEAFF.

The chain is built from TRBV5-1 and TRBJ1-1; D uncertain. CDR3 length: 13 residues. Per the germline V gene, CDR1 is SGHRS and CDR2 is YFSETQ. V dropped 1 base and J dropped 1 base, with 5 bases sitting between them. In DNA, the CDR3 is TGCGCCAGCAGCTTGAGGGCGAACACTGAAGCTTTCTTT. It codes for CASSLRANTEAFF.

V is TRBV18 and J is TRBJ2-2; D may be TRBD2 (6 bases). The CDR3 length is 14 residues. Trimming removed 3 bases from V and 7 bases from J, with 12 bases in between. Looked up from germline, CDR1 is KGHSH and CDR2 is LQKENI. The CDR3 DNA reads TGTGCCAGCTCACCCTCGGGACTCCACGGGGAGCTGTTTTTT. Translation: CASSPSGLHGELFF.

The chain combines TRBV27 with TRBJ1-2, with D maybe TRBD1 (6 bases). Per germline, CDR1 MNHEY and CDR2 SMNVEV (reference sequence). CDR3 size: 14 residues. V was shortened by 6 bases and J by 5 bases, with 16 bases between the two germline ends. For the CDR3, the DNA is TGTGCCAGCAGCCTGGGGGGCGAGGTATATGGCTACACCTTC. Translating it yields CASSLGGEVYGYTF.

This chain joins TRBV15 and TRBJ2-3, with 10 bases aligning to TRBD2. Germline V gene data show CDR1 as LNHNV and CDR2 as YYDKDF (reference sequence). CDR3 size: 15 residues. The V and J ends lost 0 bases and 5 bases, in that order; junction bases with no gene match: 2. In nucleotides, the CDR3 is TGTGCCACCAGCAGAGAAACTAGCGGGAAAGATACGCAGTATTTT. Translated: CATSRETSGKDTQYF.

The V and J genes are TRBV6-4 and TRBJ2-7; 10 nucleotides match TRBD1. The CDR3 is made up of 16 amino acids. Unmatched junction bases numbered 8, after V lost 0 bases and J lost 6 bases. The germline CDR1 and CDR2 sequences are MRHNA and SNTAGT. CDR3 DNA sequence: TGTGCCAGCAGTGACTCGAGGGGACAGGGGTCTGCCGAGCAGTACGTC. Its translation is CASSDSRGQGSAEQYV.

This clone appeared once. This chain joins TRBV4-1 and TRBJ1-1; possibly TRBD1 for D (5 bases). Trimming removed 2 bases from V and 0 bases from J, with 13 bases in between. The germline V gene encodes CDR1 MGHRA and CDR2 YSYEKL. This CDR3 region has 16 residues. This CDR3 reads CASSQPRRGLNTEAFF. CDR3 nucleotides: TGCGCCAGCAGCCAACCGCGGCGGGGACTGAACACTGAAGCTTTCTTT.